This T cell receptor beta chain is drawn from a study of T-cell reconstitution after alpha-beta-depleted transplantation in children. V lost 4 bases to trimming and J lost 5 bases, with 12 bases between them. This CDR3 contains 14 residues. The germline V gene has CDR1 SGHNT and CDR2 YYREEE (reference sequence). With respect to this clonotype: Its antigen remains unidentified.

Construction of the TCRbeta library involved unique molecular identifiers. TCRdb passed the PCR reads through MiXCR, listing each CDR3 protein once. The data contain about 210,000 distinct CDR3 sequences, 17% of them seen just once; the ten biggest clones take up roughly two fifths. Regarding the study as a whole: From surviving recipient T cells and thymic progenitors came the high day-60 TCRbeta diversity observed in some patients.

The V call is TRBV5-4, the J call TRBJ2-2; possible D gene TRBD1, 5 bases. This clonotype originated in a male patient aged 2 to 9 who had a stem cell transplant for acute lymphoblastic leukemia, so the T cells may come from the graft donor. This material consisted of PBMCs, mostly from graft donor cells, taken 360 days after TCRalphabeta/CD19-depleted stem cell transplant. The CDR3 DNA follows: TGTGCCAGCAGCGGGCAGGGCGCTACCGGGGAGCTGTTTTTT. Translation gives CASSGQGATGELFF.